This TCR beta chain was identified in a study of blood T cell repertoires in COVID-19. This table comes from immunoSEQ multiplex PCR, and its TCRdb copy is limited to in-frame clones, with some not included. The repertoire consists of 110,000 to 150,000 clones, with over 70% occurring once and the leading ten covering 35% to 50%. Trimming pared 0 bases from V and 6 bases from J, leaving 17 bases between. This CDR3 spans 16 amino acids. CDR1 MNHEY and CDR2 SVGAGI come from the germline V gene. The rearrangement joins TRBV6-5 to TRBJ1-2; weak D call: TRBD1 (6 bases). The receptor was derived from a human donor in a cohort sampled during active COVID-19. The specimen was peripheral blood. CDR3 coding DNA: TGTGCCAGCAGTTACTCCGGGACACCCTCATCCGATGGCTACACCTTC. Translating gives CASSYSGTPSSDGYTF.